This paragraph covers one T cell receptor beta chain sequence. TCRdb's copy holds only in-frame clones and misses some; the assay was immunoSEQ multiplex PCR. The data contain just over 14,000 clones, 70% to 80% of them singletons. The entry originates in a study of T cells after somatic rescue of genetic block. This CDR3 has 14 amino acids. Trimming removed 7 bases from V and 4 bases from J; junction bases left unmatched: 10. The V gene's germline CDR1 is MDHEN and CDR2 SYDVKM. The clonotype comes from a boy aged 5-17 years. The sequencing input was peripheral blood mononuclear cells (PBMCs). The chain employs TRBV28 and TRBJ2-7; 7 bases are shared with TRBD1. This chain's CDR3 is CASTPDRASYEQYF. Here the CDR3 DNA reads TGTGCCAGCACCCCCGACAGGGCTTCATACGAGCAGTACTTC.